This T cell receptor (beta chain) was identified during a study of CD8+ T cells in alopecia areata. Regarding the study as a whole: Sharing of TCRs across patients appeared less clear than in mice, possibly for HLA-related reasons. Scalp samples also yield sequences of resident alphabeta T cells from normal skin.

It was cDNA, reverse transcribed from extracted RNA, that served as the sequencing template. TCRdb's copy holds only in-frame clones and misses some; the assay was immunoSEQ multiplex PCR. Of tens of thousands of clones in the sample, approximately 60% are singletons; the top ten hold around 43%. V lost 0 bases and J 6 bases, leaving 14 bases between the germline ends. This CDR3 is 15 amino acids long. Germline CDR1 is SGDLS and CDR2 is YYNGEE. Researchers took lesional scalp punch biopsies and peripheral blood from people who were alopecia areata patients. Investigators sorted PBMCs to obtain both CD4+ and CD8+ T cells. As for this clone: Its antigen is unidentified.

The chain joins TRBV9 to TRBJ2-3; weak D call: TRBD1 (6 bases). Sequenced sample: NKG2D-high CD8+ T cells sorted from blood. The clonotype comes from a human donor with alopecia areata. The CDR3 reads CASSVAGTSTDTQYF. The CDR3 bases are TGTGCCAGCAGCGTAGCCGGGACAAGTACCGATACGCAGTATTTT.